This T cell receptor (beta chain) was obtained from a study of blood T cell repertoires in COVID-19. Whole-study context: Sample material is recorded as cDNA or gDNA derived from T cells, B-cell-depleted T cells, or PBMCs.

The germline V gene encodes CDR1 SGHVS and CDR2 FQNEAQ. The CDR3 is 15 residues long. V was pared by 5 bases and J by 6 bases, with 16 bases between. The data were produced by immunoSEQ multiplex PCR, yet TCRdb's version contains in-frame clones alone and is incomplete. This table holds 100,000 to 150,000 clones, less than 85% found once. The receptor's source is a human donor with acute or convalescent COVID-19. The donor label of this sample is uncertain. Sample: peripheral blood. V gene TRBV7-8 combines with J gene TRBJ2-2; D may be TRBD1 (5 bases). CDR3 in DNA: TGTGCCAGCAGCCCCCTCGACAGCTTAGCCGGGGAGCTGTTTTTT. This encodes CASSPLDSLAGELFF.